A selection of T cell receptor beta chains follows, all from one sample in a study of cytomegalovirus exposure and HLA in healthy donors. Measured with immunoSEQ multiplex PCR; TCRdb has only the in-frame clones, and not every one. The sample lists 140,000 to 150,000 clones, around 75% occurring once. The source material was PBMCs. The receptors shown here come from a middle-aged woman in good health and CMV-seronegative. Each CDR3 is given with its conserved first and last residue. The order of the fields is V gene, D gene, J gene, clone size, CDR3 protein, CDR3 DNA. The D gene is left open where the match is weak. For some rows the clone size is stated as once, few or many, or as a class when expanded; others skip it.

v_call: TRBV5-1; d_call: .; j_call: TRBJ1-4; clone_size: .; cdr3_aa: CASSLEQGINEKLFF; cdr3_nt: TGCGCCAGCAGCTTGGAACAGGGTATTAATGAAAAACTGTTTTTT
v_call: TRBV5-1; d_call: .; j_call: TRBJ2-7; clone_size: few; cdr3_aa: CASSWADSGSYEQYF; cdr3_nt: TGCGCCAGCAGCTGGGCGGACAGCGGTTCCTACGAGCAGTACTTC
v_call: TRBV6-1; d_call: TRBD1; j_call: TRBJ2-3; clone_size: .; cdr3_aa: CASSGTGTDTQYF; cdr3_nt: TGTGCCAGCAGTGGGACAGGGACAGATACGCAGTATTTT
v_call: TRBV4-2; d_call: .; j_call: TRBJ1-2; clone_size: .; cdr3_aa: CASSQDVRRNPYGYTF; cdr3_nt: TGTGCCAGCAGCCAAGACGTACGGAGGAATCCCTATGGCTACACCTTC
v_call: TRBV5-6; d_call: TRBD1; j_call: TRBJ2-1; clone_size: .; cdr3_aa: CASGGTGFFDEQFF; cdr3_nt: TGTGCCAGCGGTGGGACAGGGTTTTTCGATGAGCAGTTCTTC
v_call: TRBV10-2; d_call: TRBD1; j_call: TRBJ1-1; clone_size: few; cdr3_aa: CASREWDRGKNTEAFF; cdr3_nt: TGCGCCAGCAGGGAATGGGACAGGGGAAAGAACACTGAAGCTTTCTTT
v_call: TRBV4-1; d_call: .; j_call: TRBJ1-5; clone_size: few; cdr3_aa: CASSIRQVGQPQHF; cdr3_nt: TGCGCCAGCAGCATCCGACAGGTCGGTCAGCCCCAGCATTTT
v_call: TRBV5-6; d_call: TRBD2; j_call: TRBJ2-5; clone_size: .; cdr3_aa: CASSRERDEETQYF; cdr3_nt: TGTGCCAGCAGCCGAGAGCGGGACGAGGAGACCCAGTACTTC
v_call: TRBV2; d_call: .; j_call: TRBJ1-4; clone_size: .; cdr3_aa: CASSDVGRGEKLFF; cdr3_nt: TGTGCCAGCAGTGATGTGGGGAGAGGGGAAAAACTGTTTTTT
v_call: TRBV6-5; d_call: .; j_call: TRBJ2-1; clone_size: few; cdr3_aa: CASSISSGRNEQFF; cdr3_nt: TGTGCCAGCAGTATAAGCTCAGGGCGCAATGAGCAGTTCTTC
v_call: TRBV6-5; d_call: .; j_call: TRBJ2-1; clone_size: .; cdr3_aa: CASSEGHRNEQFF; cdr3_nt: TGTGCCAGCAGTGAGGGACACCGCAATGAGCAGTTCTTC
v_call: TRBV9; d_call: TRBD2; j_call: TRBJ2-3; clone_size: .; cdr3_aa: CASSVARGGTDTQYF; cdr3_nt: TGTGCCAGCAGCGTAGCGCGGGGGGGCACAGATACGCAGTATTTT
v_call: TRBV19; d_call: .; j_call: TRBJ1-2; clone_size: .; cdr3_aa: CASSAENYGYTF; cdr3_nt: TGTGCCAGTAGTGCGGAAAACTATGGCTACACCTTC
v_call: TRBV15; d_call: .; j_call: TRBJ1-3; clone_size: .; cdr3_aa: CATSIFTGNTIYF; cdr3_nt: TGTGCCACCAGCATTTTTACTGGAAACACCATATATTTT
v_call: TRBV4-1; d_call: .; j_call: TRBJ1-1; clone_size: few; cdr3_aa: CASSVVGAPGTEAFF; cdr3_nt: TGCGCCAGCAGCGTCGTAGGGGCCCCGGGCACTGAAGCTTTCTTT
v_call: TRBV19; d_call: .; j_call: TRBJ1-1; clone_size: .; cdr3_aa: CDTGTLNTEAFF; cdr3_nt: TGTGACACCGGGACACTGAACACTGAAGCTTTCTTT
v_call: TRBV4-1; d_call: .; j_call: TRBJ1-6; clone_size: .; cdr3_aa: CASSQGGGPLNSPLHF; cdr3_nt: TGCGCCAGCAGCCAAGGGGGAGGGCCCCTCAATTCACCCCTCCACTTT
v_call: TRBV7-8; d_call: TRBD1; j_call: TRBJ1-5; clone_size: once; cdr3_aa: CASSQNQGAVLWQPQHF; cdr3_nt: TGTGCCAGCAGCCAGAACCAGGGGGCTGTATTGTGGCAGCCCCAGCATTTT
v_call: TRBV25-1; d_call: TRBD2; j_call: TRBJ2-1; clone_size: .; cdr3_aa: CASSEYTSANNEQFF; cdr3_nt: TGTGCCAGCAGTGAATATACTAGCGCAAACAATGAGCAGTTCTTC
v_call: TRBV11-2; d_call: TRBD2; j_call: TRBJ2-7; clone_size: once; cdr3_aa: CASSLVASGSVYEQYF; cdr3_nt: TGTGCCAGCAGCTTAGTCGCTAGCGGGAGTGTTTACGAGCAGTACTTC
v_call: TRBV7-2; d_call: TRBD1; j_call: TRBJ2-5; clone_size: once; cdr3_aa: CASSLDRAQETQYF; cdr3_nt: TGTGCCAGCAGCTTGGACAGGGCCCAAGAGACCCAGTACTTC
v_call: TRBV7-9; d_call: .; j_call: TRBJ2-3; clone_size: .; cdr3_aa: CASSRRGGAGADTQYF; cdr3_nt: TGTGCCAGCAGCCGACGGGGCGGGGCGGGCGCAGATACGCAGTATTTT
v_call: TRBV5-4; d_call: TRBD1; j_call: TRBJ1-2; clone_size: .; cdr3_aa: CASSGEQGRYGYTF; cdr3_nt: TGTGCCAGCAGCGGCGAACAGGGGCGCTATGGCTACACCTTC
v_call: TRBV6-5; d_call: .; j_call: TRBJ2-2; clone_size: once; cdr3_aa: CASSYSASHRGAVF; cdr3_nt: TGTGCCAGCAGTTACTCGGCCTCACACCGGGGAGCTGTTTTT
v_call: TRBV18; d_call: TRBD2; j_call: TRBJ2-7; clone_size: few; cdr3_aa: CASSPDLAVTSYEQYF; cdr3_nt: TGTGCCAGCTCACCTGACCTAGCGGTCACCTCCTACGAGCAGTACTTC
v_call: TRBV19; d_call: TRBD2; j_call: TRBJ2-3; clone_size: .; cdr3_aa: CASSGFASGAYTDTQYF; cdr3_nt: TGTGCCAGTTCGGGGTTTGCTAGCGGGGCCTACACAGATACGCAGTATTTT
v_call: TRBV5-5; d_call: TRBD1; j_call: TRBJ2-7; clone_size: .; cdr3_aa: CASSPGQGAGEQYF; cdr3_nt: TGTGCCAGCAGCCCGGGACAGGGGGCTGGCGAGCAGTACTTC
v_call: TRBV6-5; d_call: .; j_call: TRBJ1-2; clone_size: once; cdr3_aa: CASSSGRREYGYTF; cdr3_nt: TGTGCCAGCAGTTCCGGGCGACGGGAATATGGCTACACCTTC
v_call: TRBV18; d_call: TRBD1; j_call: TRBJ1-3; clone_size: .; cdr3_aa: CASSPSGTVGNTIYF; cdr3_nt: TGTGCCAGCTCACCCTCCGGGACAGTTGGAAACACCATATATTTT
v_call: TRBV5-1; d_call: .; j_call: TRBJ2-3; clone_size: few; cdr3_aa: CASSLASDTQYF; cdr3_nt: TGCGCCAGCAGCTTGGCCTCAGATACGCAGTATTTT
v_call: TRBV18; d_call: TRBD1; j_call: TRBJ1-2; clone_size: .; cdr3_aa: CASSPRQGRVEITNYGYTF; cdr3_nt: TGTGCCAGCTCACCAAGACAGGGAAGAGTTGAGATTACTAACTATGGCTACACCTTC
v_call: TRBV19; d_call: TRBD1; j_call: TRBJ2-2; clone_size: .; cdr3_aa: CASRGQGGFTGELFF; cdr3_nt: TGTGCCAGTAGGGGACAGGGGGGTTTCACCGGGGAGCTGTTTTTT
v_call: TRBV7-2; d_call: TRBD2; j_call: TRBJ2-1; clone_size: .; cdr3_aa: CASSSRGGHEQFF; cdr3_nt: TGTGCCAGCAGCTCCCGGGGGGGGCATGAGCAGTTCTTC
v_call: TRBV7-9; d_call: .; j_call: TRBJ1-1; clone_size: .; cdr3_aa: CASSWGQRDTEAFF; cdr3_nt: TGTGCCAGCAGCTGGGGACAAAGGGACACTGAAGCTTTCTTT
v_call: TRBV7-9; d_call: TRBD1; j_call: TRBJ2-5; clone_size: .; cdr3_aa: CASSSGTDSTKQYF; cdr3_nt: TGTGCCAGCAGTTCCGGGACAGATAGTACGAAGCAGTACTTC